This passage covers 26 T cell receptor beta chains from one sample sequenced in a study of glioma-infiltrating T cells after dendritic cell vaccination. Clones were read by immunoSEQ multiplex PCR, and TCRdb kept only the in-frame ones, dropping some. The data contain more than 30,000 clones, 90% of them seen just once; the ten biggest clones take up under 2.5%. The source was blood, collected before dendritic cell vaccination. The receptor set was obtained from a human donor with glioblastoma.

V gene TRBV10-2 combines with J gene TRBJ2-1, with TRBD2 identical over 7 bases. CDR1 and CDR2 (germline): WSHSY, SAAADI. The CDR3 covers 16 residues. With 3 bases clipped from V and 4 bases from J, the junction kept 9 bases outside the gene matches. The chain's CDR3 is CASSEWGGGSYNEQFF. The CDR3 bases are TGCGCCAGCAGTGAATGGGGCGGGGGATCTTACAATGAGCAGTTCTTC.

The chain recombines TRBV4-1 with TRBJ2-1, with TRBD2 identical over 9 bases. V shed 0 bases, J shed 8 bases, and the junction held 5 bases outside the gene matches. From germline, CDR1 is MGHRA and CDR2 YSYEKL. The length of the CDR3 is 15 residues. The DNA of the CDR3 is TGCGCCAGCAGCCAAGAGGGCGGGGGGGGCTATGAGCAGTTCTTC. It specifies CASSQEGGGGYEQFF.

Notes on this clone: Other DNA variants within this sample encode the same CDR3. The chain employs TRBV2 and TRBJ1-6, with a tentative D call TRBD1 (5 bases). The germline V gene encodes CDR1 SNHLY and CDR2 FYNNEI. The CDR3 is made up of 13 amino acids. The V gene lost 6 bases and the J gene lost 7 bases, with 10 bases spanning the gap. The CDR3 DNA sequence: TGTGCCAGCAGGGAACCAGGGAATTCACCCCTCCACTTT. Translation gives CASREPGNSPLHF.

The chain is built from TRBV6-6 and TRBJ2-1; D gene uncertain. CDR3 length: 15 amino acids. V was cut by 8 bases and J by 7 bases, with 21 bases left in between. Germline V gives CDR1 MNHNY, CDR2 SVGAGI (reference sequence). The CDR3 reads CASSYQASSGNEQFF. CDR3 nucleotide sequence: TGTGCCAGCTCGTACCAGGCTTCGAGTGGGAATGAGCAGTTCTTC.

The genes are TRBV11-2 and TRBJ1-2, with TRBD1 matching over 10 bases. The CDR3 length is 17 residues. The ends lost 1 base at V and 0 bases at J; junction bases unmatched: 5. Germline V gives CDR1 SGHAT, CDR2 FQNNGV. CDR3 loop: CASSLGTGGLSNYGYTF. CDR3 nucleotides: TGTGCCAGCAGCTTAGGGACAGGGGGGTTGTCTAACTATGGCTACACCTTC.

The DNA for the CDR3 is TGTGCCAGCAGCTTCCTCAGGGGGAACACTGAAGCTTTCTTT. It yields the protein CASSFLRGNTEAFF. The gene calls are TRBV7-2 and TRBJ1-1; weak D call: TRBD1 (6 bases). The V and J ends lost 3 bases and 1 base respectively, with 9 bases between them. Germline values: CDR1 SGHTA, CDR2 FQGNSA. CDR3 length equals 14 residues.

This clone was seen a single time. V usage is TRBV4-1 and J usage is TRBJ1-1; 7 nucleotides agree with TRBD1. Germline V gives CDR1 MGHRA, CDR2 YSYEKL. Losses at the gene ends were 5 bases for V and 0 bases for J; bases not matched to a gene: 6. This CDR3 has 15 residues. CDR3 sequence: CASSLRQGMNTEAFF. The DNA for the CDR3 is TGCGCCAGCAGCTTACGACAGGGCATGAACACTGAAGCTTTCTTT.

The chain combines TRBV27 with TRBJ2-7, with 9 bases that match TRBD1. Germline V CDR1 and CDR2: MNHEY, SMNVEV (reference sequence). V lost 4 bases to trimming and J lost 4 bases; unmatched junction nucleotides: 5. There are 14 residues in the CDR3. The CDR3, as DNA: TGTGCCAGCAGTTCCGGACAGGGGAGGTACGAGCAGTACTTC. Its translation is CASSSGQGRYEQYF.

The chain couples TRBV19 to TRBJ1-4; TRBD1 agrees at 8 bases. The germline CDR1 and CDR2 sequences are LNHDA and SQIVND (reference sequence). The CDR3 is made up of 16 amino acids. V gave up 4 bases and J gave up 7 bases; unmatched junction bases: 11. The CDR3 region has the DNA TGTGCCAGTAGTAGCCGGCAGGGGGCGTTTGGTGAAAAACTGTTTTTT. Translated: CASSSRQGAFGEKLFF.

Worth noting for this clone: The junction departs from germline at one end; a sequencing error may be responsible. The chain couples TRBV7-7 to TRBJ2-7; weak D call: TRBD2 (6 bases). This CDR3 is built from 14 residues. Per the germline V gene, CDR1 is SSHAT and CDR2 is FNYEAQ (reference sequence). DNA of the CDR3: TGTGCTAGCAGCTTAGAGGAGGGGTCCTACGAGCAGTACTTC. Its protein is CASSLEEGSYEQYF. Supplemented by reference TRBV7-7 and TRBJ2-7, the full variable domain reads GAGVSQSPRYKVTKRGQDVTLRCDPISSHATLYWYQQALGQGPEFLTYFNYEAQPDKSGLPSDRFSAERPEGSISTLTIQRTEQRDSAMYRCASSLEEGSYEQYFGPGTRLTVT.

The V and J genes are TRBV7-8 and TRBJ1-2; weak D call: TRBD1 (6 bases). V lost 1 base to trimming and J lost 7 bases, with 13 bases between them. In germline, CDR1 is SGHVS, CDR2 FQNEAQ. The CDR3 is 14 residues long. The CDR3 region is CASSLVTGTSGYTF. DNA for the CDR3: TGTGCCAGCAGCTTAGTGACAGGCACGTCTGGCTACACCTTC.

This rearrangement joins TRBV18 to TRBJ2-5; 9 positions match TRBD1. V dropped 3 bases and J dropped 4; count of bases not matched to a gene: 0. CDR1 KGHSH and CDR2 LQKENI come from the germline V gene. CDR3 size: 13 residues. The DNA for the CDR3 is TGTGCCAGCTCACCGGGACAGGGAGAGACCCAGTACTTC. Amino acids: CASSPGQGETQYF.

The CDR3: CASSPTGERGNEQFF. The CDR3 DNA sequence: TGTGCCAGCTCACCTACGGGGGAGAGGGGCAATGAGCAGTTCTTC. V gene TRBV18 combines with J gene TRBJ2-1; D is perhaps TRBD2 (6 bases). CDR3 length equals 15 residues. The germline CDR1 and CDR2 sequences are KGHSH and LQKENI. V lost 3 bases and J 6 bases, leaving 15 bases between the germline ends. Combining the CDR3 with reference TRBV18 and TRBJ2-1 gives the whole variable domain NAGVMQNPRHLVRRRGQEARLRCSPMKGHSHVYWYRQLPEEGLKFMVYLQKENIIDESGMPKERFSAEFPKEGPSILRIQQVVRGDSAAYFCASSPTGERGNEQFFGPGTRLTVL.

The chain couples TRBV5-1 to TRBJ2-6; D not resolved. Trimming removed 8 bases from V and 0 bases from J, with 9 bases in between. CDR3 size: 14 residues. Germline lookup yields CDR1 SGHRS and CDR2 YFSETQ. As DNA, the CDR3 is TGCGCCAGTATTCCGGTCTCTGGGGCCAACGTCCTGACTTTC. Its protein is CASIPVSGANVLTF.

The gene calls are TRBV18 and TRBJ2-3; D gene ambiguous. Trimming removed 3 bases at V and 2 bases at J, with 12 bases between. From germline, CDR1 is KGHSH and CDR2 LQKENI. This CDR3 comprises 15 residues. The CDR3 sequence: CASSPLPRNTDTQYF. CDR3 in DNA: TGTGCCAGCTCACCCCTCCCCAGGAACACAGATACGCAGTATTTT.

The chain couples TRBV7-9 to TRBJ1-3, with no clear D. Germline CDR1 reads SEHNR; CDR2 reads FQNEAQ (reference sequence). Trimming shortened V by 6 bases and J by 4 bases, and 4 bases separated the two germline ends. CDR3 length: 11 residues. The CDR3 reads CASSQGNTIYF. The CDR3, as DNA: TGTGCCAGCAGTCAGGGAAACACCATATATTTT.

The rearrangement joins TRBV19 to TRBJ1-1, with 9 bases matching TRBD1. Losses at the gene ends were 7 bases for V and 4 bases for J; bases not matched to a gene: 13. Germline V gene lookup returns CDR1 LNHDA and CDR2 SQIVND (reference sequence). The CDR3 extends over 16 amino acids. The CDR3 DNA sequence: TGTGCCAGTACCCCCTGGGGACAGGGTATTGGCACTGAAGCTTTCTTT. As protein: CASTPWGQGIGTEAFF.

This clone appeared once. This chain connects TRBV5-4 to TRBJ2-5; 8 positions agree with TRBD2. There are 17 residues in the CDR3. The V segment lost 4 bases and the J segment 3 bases; nucleotides outside the gene matches: 14. Germline CDR1 SGHNT, CDR2 YYREEE (reference sequence). In DNA form, the CDR3 reads TGTGCCAGCAGCCGATGGGCTAGGGCGGGGGGTAAAGAGACCCAGTACTTC. Translation: CASSRWARAGGKETQYF.

As to this clone: Its ends do not fully match the called genes, so a read error is possible. The V gene is TRBV7-7, the J gene TRBJ2-5; 8 bases are shared with TRBD1. Per germline, CDR1 SSHAT and CDR2 FNYEAQ (reference sequence). The CDR3 runs to 15 residues. The CDR3 sequence: CASSPRQGSGETQYF. The CDR3 region has the DNA TGTGCTAGCAGTCCGAGACAGGGGTCGGGGGAGACCCAGTACTTC.

The J gene is TRBJ2-3, the V gene TRBV6-5, with D uncertain. The CDR3 spans 14 residues. Trimming cost V 2 bases and J 2 bases, with 8 bases left between them. Germline-derived CDR1 and CDR2 are MNHEY and SVGAGI. CDR3 bases: TGTGCCAGCAGTTACGGCGGCCCCACAGATACGCAGTATTTT. Protein product: CASSYGGPTDTQYF.

This clone was recorded once. The CDR3, as DNA: TGTGCCAGCAGTTTAATACAGGGGTATTATGGCTACACCTTC. Encoded protein: CASSLIQGYYGYTF. The chain joins TRBV28 to TRBJ1-2; 7 positions agree with TRBD1. The V gene's germline CDR1 is MDHEN and CDR2 SYDVKM. This CDR3 region has 14 residues. The J segment lost 5 bases and the V segment lost 2 bases, leaving 5 bases of the junction unmatched.

The chain links TRBV5-1 to TRBJ2-7, with 10 bases aligning to TRBD2. Germline CDR1 and CDR2: SGHRS and YFSETQ. V trimming: 0 bases; J trimming: 0 bases; junction bases outside the gene matches: 6. The CDR3 is 17 residues long. The CDR3 is CASSLGSLAGASYEQYF. As DNA, the CDR3 is TGCGCCAGCAGCTTGGGCTCTCTAGCGGGGGCCTCCTACGAGCAGTACTTC.

The chain couples TRBV7-8 to TRBJ2-1; 10 nucleotides align to TRBD1. The CDR3 loop spans 18 amino acids. Germline V CDR1 and CDR2: SGHVS, FQNEAQ. V was clipped by 4 bases and J by 8 bases; unmatched bases: 17. The CDR3 reads CASSYPLGQGNYGDEQFF. Here the CDR3 DNA reads TGTGCCAGCAGCTACCCTTTGGGACAGGGGAATTATGGCGATGAGCAGTTCTTC. The full variable domain, rest sourced from reference TRBV7-8 and TRBJ2-1, is GAGVSQSPRYKVAKRGQDVALRCDPISGHVSLFWYQQALGQGPEFLTYFQNEAQLDKSGLPSDRFFAERPEGSVSTLKIQRTQQEDSAVYLCASSYPLGQGNYGDEQFFGPGTRLTVL.

This clone was recorded once. The V call is TRBV7-9, the J call TRBJ2-3; TRBD2 matches 8 bases. Germline trimming cut 5 bases from V and 4 bases from J; bases unmatched to any gene: 11. This CDR3 region has 16 residues. CDR1 and CDR2 from the germline V gene are SEHNR and FQNEAQ (reference sequence). The CDR3 DNA reads as TGTGCCAGCAGCCCCACGCCGGGGGGGCGGGCAGATACGCAGTATTTT. Amino acids: CASSPTPGGRADTQYF.

This chain links TRBV25-1 with TRBJ2-5; 12 nucleotides match TRBD2. This CDR3 contains 16 residues. The V and J ends lost 5 bases and 5 bases, in that order; junction bases with no gene match: 9. CDR1 is MGHDK and CDR2 is SYGVNS in the germline V gene. This chain's CDR3 is CASSPPTSGGRETQYF. CDR3 bases: TGTGCCAGCAGTCCCCCGACTAGCGGGGGCCGGGAGACCCAGTACTTC.

V usage is TRBV2 and J usage is TRBJ2-3, with 7 bases fitting TRBD1. The germline V gene has CDR1 SNHLY and CDR2 FYNNEI. J gave up 3 bases and V 1 base, and 7 bases lay outside the gene matches. This CDR3 contains 16 residues. CDR3 sequence reads: CASSEGRQGGTDTQYF. CDR3 DNA: TGTGCCAGCAGTGAAGGGCGACAGGGTGGGACAGATACGCAGTATTTT.